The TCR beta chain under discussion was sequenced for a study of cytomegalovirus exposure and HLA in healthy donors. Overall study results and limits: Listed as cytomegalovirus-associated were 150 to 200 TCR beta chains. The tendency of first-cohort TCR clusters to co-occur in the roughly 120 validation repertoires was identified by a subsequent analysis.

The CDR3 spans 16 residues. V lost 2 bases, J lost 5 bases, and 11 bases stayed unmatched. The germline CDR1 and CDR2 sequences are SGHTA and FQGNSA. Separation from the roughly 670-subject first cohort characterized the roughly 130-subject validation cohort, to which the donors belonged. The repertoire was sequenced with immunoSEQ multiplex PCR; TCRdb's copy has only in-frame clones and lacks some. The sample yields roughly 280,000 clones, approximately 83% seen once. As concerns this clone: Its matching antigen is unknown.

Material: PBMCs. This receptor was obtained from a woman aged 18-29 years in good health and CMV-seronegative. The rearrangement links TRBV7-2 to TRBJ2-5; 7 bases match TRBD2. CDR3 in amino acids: CASSLPRLAGTETQYF. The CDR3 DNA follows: TGTGCCAGCAGCTTACCTAGACTAGCCGGAACGGAGACCCAGTACTTC.